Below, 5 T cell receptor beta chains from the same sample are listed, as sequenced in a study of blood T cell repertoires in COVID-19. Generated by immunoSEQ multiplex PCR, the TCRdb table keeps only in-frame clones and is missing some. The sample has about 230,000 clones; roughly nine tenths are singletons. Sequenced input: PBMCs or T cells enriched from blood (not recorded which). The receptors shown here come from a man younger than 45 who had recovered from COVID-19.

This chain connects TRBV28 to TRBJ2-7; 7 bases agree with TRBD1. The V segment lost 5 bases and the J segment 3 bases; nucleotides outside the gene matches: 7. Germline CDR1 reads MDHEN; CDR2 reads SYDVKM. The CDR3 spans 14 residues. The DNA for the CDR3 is TGTGCCAGCAGTAAGACAGGGTCCCACTACGAGCAGTACTTC. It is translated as CASSKTGSHYEQYF.

The CDR3 here is CASSLSQGGYNSPLHF. The DNA for the CDR3 is TGTGCCAGCAGTTTATCCCAGGGGGGTTATAATTCACCCCTCCACTTT. The rearrangement links TRBV28 to TRBJ1-6; 7 bases are shared with TRBD1. The CDR3 runs 16 residues. Germline V gives CDR1 MDHEN, CDR2 SYDVKM. Trimming took 1 base from V and 4 from J; bases not matched to a gene: 4.

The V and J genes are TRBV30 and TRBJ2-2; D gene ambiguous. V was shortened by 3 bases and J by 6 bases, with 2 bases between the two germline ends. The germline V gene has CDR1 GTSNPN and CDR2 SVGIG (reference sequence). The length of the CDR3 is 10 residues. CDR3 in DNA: TGTGCCTGGAGCTCCGGGGAGCTGTTTTTT. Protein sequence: CAWSSGELFF.

CDR3 bases: TGTGCCGCGTCCGGGGGAGCTGAAGCTTTCTTT. Encoded protein: CAASGGAEAFF. This sequence joins TRBV10-3 and TRBJ1-1; D possibly corresponds to TRBD1 (5 bases). The CDR3 spans 11 residues. V lost 11 bases and J lost 6, with 13 bases in between. The germline CDR1 and CDR2 sequences are ENHRY and SYGVKD.

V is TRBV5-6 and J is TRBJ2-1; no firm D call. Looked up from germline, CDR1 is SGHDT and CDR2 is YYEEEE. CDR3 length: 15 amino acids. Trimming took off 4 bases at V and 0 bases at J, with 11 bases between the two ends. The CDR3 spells CASSRVRGSYNEQFF. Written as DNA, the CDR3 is TGTGCCAGCAGCCGGGTGAGAGGCTCCTACAATGAGCAGTTCTTC.